This T cell receptor beta chain was sequenced in a study of T cells and copy number aberrations in small-cell lung cancer (dated by TCRdb to the early 2020s). Concerning the study at large: To relate T cell metrics to mutations and copy number aberrations, the same tumor regions underwent both TCR repertoire sequencing and whole-exome sequencing. Tumor TCR data were available for roughly 17 patients, and TCR data from both tumor and normal tissue were available for over twelve patients. The paper as a whole reports these results and caveats: Tumors had lower T-cell density, richness and clonality than adjacent lung tissue, though the difference in density was not significant. Because surgical resection is uncommon in small-cell lung cancer, the study was limited by a small sample size, and the findings need validation. Every specimen was formalin-fixed paraffin-embedded tissue, a material known to introduce sequencing artifacts.

TCR-beta CDR3 regions were amplified from genomic DNA with the immunoSEQ hsTCRB Kit using multiplexed V- and J-gene primers. Unique DNA barcodes were added in a second PCR, and the samples were pooled together with one negative control and one positive control. Pooled TCR-beta libraries were sequenced on an Illumina MiSeq with a 150-cycle paired-end protocol. On the study's bioinformatics: Adaptive Biotechnologies processed the raw sequencing data into a report containing normalized, annotated TCR-beta repertoires. T-cell density was calculated by normalizing TCR-beta templates to usable DNA, with usable DNA estimated through amplification of housekeeping genes. Clonality was defined as 1 minus Pielou's evenness, while richness was a count of unique rearrangements. This immuneACCESS table, as held by TCRdb, lists in-frame sequences with V and J called but not all clones. Of the missing ones, under half trace to an unresolved V gene in checked studies; the others have no known cause. V and J calls and clone size are as listed in that table; D and trimming were resolved from the DNA. The sample table holds some 2,200 clones, of which over 65% were seen once. Around 5.2% of the sample comes from the top ten.

Patients with limited-stage small-cell lung cancer who underwent surgical resection in Hangzhou, China, between the late 2000s and the early 2020s were included as donors. All donors had upfront surgery without preoperative chemotherapy or radiotherapy, and none received immunotherapy before or after surgery. In the sequenced cohort of roughly 19 patients, every patient was either a smoker or a heavy second-hand smoker. Adjacent normal lung was taken at least 2 cm away from the tumor margin, and two pathologists confirmed by morphology that the adjacent normal lung was free of malignant cells. The study used multi-region TCR-beta sequencing of resected limited-stage small-cell lung cancers together with tumor-adjacent lung tissue to characterize T cell repertoire heterogeneity. The AllPrep DNA/RNA FFPE Kit (Qiagen) was used to extract genomic DNA from the FFPE tissue. With regard to this clone: Its binding antigen is unknown. No base quality values were provided; no much bigger clone lies one nucleotide off.

Including the terminal cysteine and phenylalanine, the CDR3 comprises 15 residues. Here the CDR3 DNA is all that survives: 45 bases in frame from base 1. The germline V gene specifies MGHRA as CDR1 and YSYEKL as CDR2. V has 1 base trimmed and J has 3 bases trimmed; junction bases matching no gene number 4. Sequenced: normal tissue next to the tumor. The receptor chain draws on TRBV4-1 and TRBJ2-7; a stretch of 9 junction bases matches TRBD2. The sequence was obtained from a man aged 50 or older with small cell lung cancer. DNA sequence: TGCGCCAGCAGCCAAGTTAGCGGGAGACACTACGAGCAGTACTTC. The translation is CASSQVSGRHYEQYF.